This T cell receptor (beta chain) was retrieved from a study of patients and donors after allogeneic stem cell transplantation. TCRdb redid the calling of the RT-PCR reads with MiXCR, one entry per CDR3 protein. The sample lists 150,000 to 250,000 distinct CDR3 sequences; 41% were seen once. The germline gives CDR1 SGHDN, CDR2 FVKESK. Trimming cost V 4 bases and J 3 bases, with 10 bases left between them. The CDR3 has 13 residues. This clonotype was observed a few times. This rearrangement joins TRBV14 to TRBJ2-7, with D unclear. The source is a human donor who was either an allogeneic HSCT recipient or a stem cell or donor lymphocyte infusion donor (not recorded which). It is not recorded whose cells these are; they may come from a transplant donor. The sample taken for sequencing was blood, either unsorted or a sorted T cell fraction (not recorded which). In nucleotides, the CDR3 is TGTGCCAGCAGCCTAGGAACTTACTACGAGCAGTACTTC. Encoded protein: CASSLGTYYEQYF.